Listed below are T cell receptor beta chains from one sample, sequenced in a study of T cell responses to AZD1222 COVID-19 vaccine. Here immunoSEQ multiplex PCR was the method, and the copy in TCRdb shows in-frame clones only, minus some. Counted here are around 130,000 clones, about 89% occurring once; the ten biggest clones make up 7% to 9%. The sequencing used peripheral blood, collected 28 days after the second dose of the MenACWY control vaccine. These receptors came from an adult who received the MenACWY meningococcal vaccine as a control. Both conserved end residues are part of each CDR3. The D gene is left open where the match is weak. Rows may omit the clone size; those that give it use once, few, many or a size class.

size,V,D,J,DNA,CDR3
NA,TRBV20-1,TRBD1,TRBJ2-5,TGCAGTGCTAGTGAGACAGGGATGGTAGAGACCCAGTACTTC,CSASETGMVETQYF
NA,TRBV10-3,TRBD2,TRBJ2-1,TGTGCCATCAGTGAGTCAACGGGAGGGCCGAGGGGAGAGCAGTTCTTC,CAISESTGGPRGEQFF
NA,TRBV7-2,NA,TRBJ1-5,TGTGCCAGCAGCTTAGACCAGGGTCAGCCCCAGCATTTT,CASSLDQGQPQHF
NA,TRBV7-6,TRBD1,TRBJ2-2,TGTGCCAGCAGCACTAGACAGGGGGCCGGGGAGCTGTTTTTT,CASSTRQGAGELFF
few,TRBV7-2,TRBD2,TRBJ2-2,TGTGCCAGCAGCCGTACTAGCGCCGGACCCGGGGAGCTGTTTTTT,CASSRTSAGPGELFF
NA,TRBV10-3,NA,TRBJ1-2,TGTGCCATCAGTGAGGAACTGATCTATGGCTACACCTTC,CAISEELIYGYTF
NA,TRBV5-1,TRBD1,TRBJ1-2,TGCGCCAGCAGCGAGACGGGACAGAGCTATGGCTACACCTTC,CASSETGQSYGYTF
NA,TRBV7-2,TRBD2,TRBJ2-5,TGTGCCAGCAGCAAGGGACTAGCGGGGTCTAGTCAGGAGACCCAGTACTTC,CASSKGLAGSSQETQYF
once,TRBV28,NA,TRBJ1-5,TGTGCCAGCAGTACCACCTCCCCTAGCAATCAGCCCCAGCATTTT,CASSTTSPSNQPQHF
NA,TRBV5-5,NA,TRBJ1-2,TGTGCCAGCAGCTTGTTGCGACAGAGCTATGGCTACACCTTC,CASSLLRQSYGYTF
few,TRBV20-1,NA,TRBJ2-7,TGCAGTGCTCTAACCAATTACGAGCAGTACTTC,CSALTNYEQYF
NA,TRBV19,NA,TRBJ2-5,TGTGCCAGTAGTCGTGGGGGAGGCGTAGAGACCCAGTACTTC,CASSRGGGVETQYF
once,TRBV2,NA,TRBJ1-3,TGTGCCAGCCGGACTGGAAACACCATATATTTT,CASRTGNTIYF
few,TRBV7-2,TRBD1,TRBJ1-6,TGTGCCAGCAGCTTAGGGACCGGACAGGGCCAAGGATCACCCCTCCACTTT,CASSLGTGQGQGSPLHF
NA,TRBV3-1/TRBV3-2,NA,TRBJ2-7,TGTGCCAGCAGCCAAGATATAAGGGAGCAGTACTTC,CASSQDIREQYF
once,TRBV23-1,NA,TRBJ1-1,TGCGCCAGCAGTCCCAGGGGTAGTGACACTGAAGCTTTCTTT,CASSPRGSDTEAFF
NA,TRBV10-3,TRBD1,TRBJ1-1,TGTGCCATCAGTGAGTCGTCTACAGGGGGCACTGAAGCTTTCTTT,CAISESSTGGTEAFF
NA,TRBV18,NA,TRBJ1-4,TGTGCCAGCTCACCAACGGGGGCTAATGAAAAACTGTTTTTT,CASSPTGANEKLFF
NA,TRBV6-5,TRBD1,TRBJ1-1,TGTGCCAGCAGTTGGGGACAGGAGAACACTGAAGCTTTCTTT,CASSWGQENTEAFF
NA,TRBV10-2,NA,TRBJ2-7,TGCGCCAGCAGTGAGTCGCCCAGCTACGAGCAGTACTTC,CASSESPSYEQYF
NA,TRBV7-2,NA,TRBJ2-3,TGTGCCAGCAGCCCCCCGGGGGCCACCGAAGAAACGCAGTATTTT,CASSPPGATEETQYF
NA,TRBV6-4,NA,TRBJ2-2,TGTGCCAGCAGTTTGGAGGGGCGGACCGGGGAGCTGTTTTTT,CASSLEGRTGELFF
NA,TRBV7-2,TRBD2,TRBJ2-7,TGTGCCAGCAGCTTAGCTTTGTCGGGGGGTTTCTACGAGCAGTACTTC,CASSLALSGGFYEQYF
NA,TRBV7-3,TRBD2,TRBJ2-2,TGTGCCAGCAGCCGGTGGCGGGCTAGCGGGATCGGGGAGCTGTTTTTT,CASSRWRASGIGELFF
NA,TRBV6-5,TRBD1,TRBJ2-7,TGTGCCAGCTCTGAGGACAGGGCCTACGAGCAGTACTTC,CASSEDRAYEQYF
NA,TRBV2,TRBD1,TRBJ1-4,TGTGCCAGCAAACAGGGGATTAACGAAAAACTGTTTTTT,CASKQGINEKLFF
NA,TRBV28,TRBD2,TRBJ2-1,TGTGCCAGCAGTTCGGGACTAGCGGGAGGGAGGGCCTACAATGAGCAGTTCTTC,CASSSGLAGGRAYNEQFF
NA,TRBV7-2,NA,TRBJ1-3,TGTGCCAGCAGCTTAAACAGTGTTGGAAACACCATATATTTT,CASSLNSVGNTIYF
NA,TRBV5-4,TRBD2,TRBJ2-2,TGTGCCAGCAGCCCCAAACCCGGGACTAGTTCTCCCACCGGGGAGCTGTTTTTT,CASSPKPGTSSPTGELFF
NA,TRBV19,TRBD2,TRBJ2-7,TGTGCCAGTAGGACTAGCGGGCCTACCTACGAGCAGTACTTC,CASRTSGPTYEQYF
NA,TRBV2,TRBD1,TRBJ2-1,TGTGCCAGCAAGAAGGGACAGGGGGCCTACAATGAGCAGTTCTTC,CASKKGQGAYNEQFF
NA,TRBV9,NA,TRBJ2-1,TGTGCCAGCAGCGTATGGTCCGGGGGCCTGGGCAATGAGCAGTTCTTC,CASSVWSGGLGNEQFF
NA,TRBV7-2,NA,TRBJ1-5,TGTGCCAGCAGCTTAGGGGTGGCGTCGGACAGCAATCAGCCCCAGCATTTT,CASSLGVASDSNQPQHF
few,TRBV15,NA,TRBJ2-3,TGTGCCACCGGGGCCGGGTCCCACACAGATACGCAGTATTTT,CATGAGSHTDTQYF
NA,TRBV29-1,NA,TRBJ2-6,TGCAGCGCCGCGTCGGCAAATTCTGGGGCCAACGTCCTGACTTTC,CSAASANSGANVLTF
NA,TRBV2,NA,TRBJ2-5,TGTGCCAGCAGTTTGGGGGCTGAAGAGACCCAGTACTTC,CASSLGAEETQYF
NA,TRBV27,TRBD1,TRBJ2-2,TGTGCCAGCAGTTCATCCGGGACAGTACACACCGGGGAGCTGTTTTTT,CASSSSGTVHTGELFF
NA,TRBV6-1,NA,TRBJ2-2,TGTGCCAGCAGTCCAGCTCGTAGCACCGGGGAGCTGTTTTTT,CASSPARSTGELFF
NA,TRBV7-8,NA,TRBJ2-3,TGTGCCAGCAGCTTCTCGACAGGACCCTCCACAGATACGCAGTATTTT,CASSFSTGPSTDTQYF
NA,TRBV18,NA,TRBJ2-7,TGTGCCAGCTCACCGAAAGGGGACTACGAGCAGTACTTC,CASSPKGDYEQYF
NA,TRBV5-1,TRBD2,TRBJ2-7,TGCGCCAGCAGCGCCACTAGCGGGAGCTACGAGCAGTACTTC,CASSATSGSYEQYF
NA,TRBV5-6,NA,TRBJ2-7,TGTGCCAGCAGCGATACAGGGTTTTACGAGCAGTACTTC,CASSDTGFYEQYF
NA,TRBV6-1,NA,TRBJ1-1,TGTGCCAGCAGTGAAGGGTGGGGAATGAACACTGAAGCTTTCTTT,CASSEGWGMNTEAFF
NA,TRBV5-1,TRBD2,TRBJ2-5,TGCGCCAGCAGCTTGGGAACTTCGACTAGCGGGGTGGAGACCCAGTACTTC,CASSLGTSTSGVETQYF
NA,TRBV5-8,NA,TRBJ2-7,TGTGCCAGCAGCTTGGCTACCGGCTCTTACTACGAGCAGTACTTC,CASSLATGSYYEQYF
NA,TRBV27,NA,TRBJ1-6,TGTGCCAGCAGTTTGAGGATGATACATTCACCCCTCCACTTT,CASSLRMIHSPLHF
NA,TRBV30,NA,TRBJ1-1,TGTGCCTGGAGAGAACAGTTTGAAGCTTTCTTT,CAWREQFEAFF
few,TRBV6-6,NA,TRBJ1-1,TGTGCCAGCACCTCAGTCCCGAACACTGAAGCTTTCTTT,CASTSVPNTEAFF
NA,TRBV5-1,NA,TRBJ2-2,TGCGCCAGCAGCTGGAGTTCGGGGAACACCGGGGAGCTGTTTTTT,CASSWSSGNTGELFF
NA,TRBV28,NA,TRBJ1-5,TGTGCCAGCAGTTTAGAGTTAGTCCAGCCCCAGCATTTT,CASSLELVQPQHF
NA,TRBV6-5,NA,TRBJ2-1,TGTGCCAGCATCAGCGACACCAGTGGGAAAAATGAGCAGTTCTTC,CASISDTSGKNEQFF
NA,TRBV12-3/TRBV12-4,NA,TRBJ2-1,TGTGCCAGCAGTTTCCCCGCTCAGAGTGAGCAGTTCTTC,CASSFPAQSEQFF
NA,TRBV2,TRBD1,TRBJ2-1,TGTGCCAGCAGTGTACAGGGGGAAAACAATGAGCAGTTCTTC,CASSVQGENNEQFF
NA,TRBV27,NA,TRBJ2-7,TGTGCCAGCAGTTCCGACCCCGGGTACGAGCAGTACTTC,CASSSDPGYEQYF
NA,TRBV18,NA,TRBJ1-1,TGTGCCAGCTCACCACCGACAGGAACGGGAGCTTTCTTT,CASSPPTGTGAFF
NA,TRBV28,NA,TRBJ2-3,TGTGCCAGCAGTTCCCCGGCAAGTAGGTCAGATACGCAGTATTTT,CASSSPASRSDTQYF
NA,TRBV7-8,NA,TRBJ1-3,TGTGCCAGCAGCTTAGTACAGATTGGAAACACCATATATTTT,CASSLVQIGNTIYF
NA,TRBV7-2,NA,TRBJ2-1,TGTGCCAGCAGCCCATCCCACAATGAGCAGTTCTTC,CASSPSHNEQFF
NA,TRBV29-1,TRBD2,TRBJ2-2,TGCAGCGTTAAAGAGCGGGAGCGGACCGGGGAGCTGTTTTTT,CSVKERERTGELFF